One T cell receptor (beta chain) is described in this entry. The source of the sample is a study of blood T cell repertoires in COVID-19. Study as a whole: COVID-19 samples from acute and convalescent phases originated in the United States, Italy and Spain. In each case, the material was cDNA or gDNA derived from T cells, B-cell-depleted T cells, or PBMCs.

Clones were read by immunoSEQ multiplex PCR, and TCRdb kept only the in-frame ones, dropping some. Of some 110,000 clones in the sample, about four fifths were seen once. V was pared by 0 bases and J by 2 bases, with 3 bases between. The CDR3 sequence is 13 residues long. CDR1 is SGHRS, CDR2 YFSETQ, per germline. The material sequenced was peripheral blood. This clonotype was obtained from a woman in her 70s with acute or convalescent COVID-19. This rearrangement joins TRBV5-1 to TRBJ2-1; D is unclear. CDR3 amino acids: CASSLGAYNEQFF. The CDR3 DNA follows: TGCGCCAGCAGCTTGGGAGCCTACAATGAGCAGTTCTTC.